This T cell receptor beta chain is drawn from a study of shared clonotypes between healthy human individuals. Study-wide background: Researchers drew samples from two women and three men aged 18 to 49. General observations from the study: Naive CD4 clonotypes were shared across a handful of donors at about 5%.

Generated by immunoSEQ multiplex PCR, the TCRdb table keeps only in-frame clones and is missing some. The sample yields around 2.1 million clones, about 94% seen once. Splitting the CD4+ cells yielded a CD45RA+ naive subset and a CD45RA-negative memory subset. In regard to this clone: The antigen remains unidentified.

The V gene's germline CDR1 is KGHSH and CDR2 LQKENI. This CDR3 region has 13 residues. V lost 4 bases and J lost 4, with 10 bases in between. The TCR sequence derives from a young man in good health. Sequencing used naive CD4+ T cells sorted from blood. Subset described: CD45RA+ positively selected. The rearrangement uses TRBV18 and TRBJ1-1, with D unclear. The CDR3 nucleotides are TGTGCCAGCTCACTTGGACCGTCCACTGAAGCTTTCTTT. Amino acids: CASSLGPSTEAFF.